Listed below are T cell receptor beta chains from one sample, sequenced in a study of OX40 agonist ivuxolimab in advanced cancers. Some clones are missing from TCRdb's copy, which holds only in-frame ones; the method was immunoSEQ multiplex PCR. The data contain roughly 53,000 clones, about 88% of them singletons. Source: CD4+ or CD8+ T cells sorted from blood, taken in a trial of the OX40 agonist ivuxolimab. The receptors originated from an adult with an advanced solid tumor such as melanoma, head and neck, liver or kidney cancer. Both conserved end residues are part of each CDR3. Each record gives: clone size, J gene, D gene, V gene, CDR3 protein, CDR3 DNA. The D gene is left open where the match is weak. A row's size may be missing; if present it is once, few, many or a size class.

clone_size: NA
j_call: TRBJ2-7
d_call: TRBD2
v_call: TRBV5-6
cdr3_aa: CASSPRTSGGYEQYF
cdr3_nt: TGTGCCAGCAGCCCACGGACTAGCGGTGGGTACGAGCAGTACTTC

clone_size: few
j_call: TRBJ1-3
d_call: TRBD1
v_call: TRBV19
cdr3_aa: CASSTGGSGNTIYF
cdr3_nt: TGTGCCAGTAGTACAGGGGGCTCGGGAAACACCATATATTTT

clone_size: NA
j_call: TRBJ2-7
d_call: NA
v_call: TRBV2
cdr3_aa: CASTPPLGTLAYEQYF
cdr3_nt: TGTGCCAGCACCCCGCCCCTCGGGACGTTGGCCTACGAGCAGTACTTC

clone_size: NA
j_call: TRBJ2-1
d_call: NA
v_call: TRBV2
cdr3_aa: CASSEEGLIRYNEQFF
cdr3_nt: TGTGCCAGCAGTGAAGAGGGCCTCATCCGCTACAATGAGCAGTTCTTC

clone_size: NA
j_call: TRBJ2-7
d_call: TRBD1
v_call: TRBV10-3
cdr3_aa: CATRMGQGTYEQYF
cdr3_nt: TGTGCCACCCGGATGGGACAGGGGACCTACGAGCAGTACTTC

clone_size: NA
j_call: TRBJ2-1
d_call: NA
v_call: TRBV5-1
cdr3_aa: CASSLFQGEYNEQFF
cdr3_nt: TGCGCCAGCAGCTTGTTCCAGGGAGAATACAATGAGCAGTTCTTC

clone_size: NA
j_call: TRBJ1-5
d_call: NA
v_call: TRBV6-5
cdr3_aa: CASSLQPYSNQPQHF
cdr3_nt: TGTGCCAGCAGCCTACAACCTTATAGCAATCAGCCCCAGCATTTT

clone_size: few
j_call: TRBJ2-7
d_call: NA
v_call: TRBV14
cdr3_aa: CASSRAGFMSYEQYF
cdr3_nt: TGTGCCAGCAGCCGAGCGGGTTTCATGAGCTACGAGCAGTACTTC

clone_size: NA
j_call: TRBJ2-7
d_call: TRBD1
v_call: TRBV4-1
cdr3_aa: CASSWPGQGLYEQYF
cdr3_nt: TGCGCCAGCAGCTGGCCGGGACAGGGCCTCTACGAGCAGTACTTC

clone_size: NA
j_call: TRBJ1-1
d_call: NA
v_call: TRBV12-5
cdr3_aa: CASGPLGEAFF
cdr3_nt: TGTGCTAGTGGACCCTTAGGGGAAGCTTTCTTT

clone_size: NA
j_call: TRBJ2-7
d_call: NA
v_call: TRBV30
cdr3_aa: CAWRVDGNEQYF
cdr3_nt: TGTGCCTGGAGGGTAGACGGCAACGAGCAGTACTTC

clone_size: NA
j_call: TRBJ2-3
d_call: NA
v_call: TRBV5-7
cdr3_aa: CASSLEGGSTDTQYF
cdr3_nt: TGTGCCAGCAGCTTGGAGGGAGGCAGCACAGATACGCAGTATTTT

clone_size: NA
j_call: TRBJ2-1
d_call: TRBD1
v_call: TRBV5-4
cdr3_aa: CASSLNRGFINEQFF
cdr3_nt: TGTGCCAGCAGCTTGAACAGGGGATTCATCAATGAGCAGTTCTTC

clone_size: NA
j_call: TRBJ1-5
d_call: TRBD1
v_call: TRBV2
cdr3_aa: CASSPTGGSNQPQHF
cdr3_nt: TGTGCCAGCAGTCCTACAGGGGGTAGCAATCAGCCCCAGCATTTT

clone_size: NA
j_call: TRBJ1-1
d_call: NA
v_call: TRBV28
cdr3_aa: CASSFPPNTEAFF
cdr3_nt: TGTGCCAGCAGTTTTCCGCCAAACACTGAAGCTTTCTTT

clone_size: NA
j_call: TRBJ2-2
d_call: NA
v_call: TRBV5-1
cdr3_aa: CASSLGTLNTGELFF
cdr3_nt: TGCGCCAGCAGCTTGGGGACACTGAACACCGGGGAGCTGTTTTTT

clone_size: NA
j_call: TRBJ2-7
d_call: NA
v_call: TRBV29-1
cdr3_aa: CSVGTDYNEQYF
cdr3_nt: TGCAGCGTTGGGACAGATTACAACGAGCAGTACTTC

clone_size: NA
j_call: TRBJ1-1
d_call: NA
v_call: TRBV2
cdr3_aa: CASSDSRNTEAFF
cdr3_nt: TGTGCCAGCAGTGATTCTAGGAACACTGAAGCTTTCTTT

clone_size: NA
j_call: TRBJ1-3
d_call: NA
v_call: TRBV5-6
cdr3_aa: CASSDTPVSGNTIYF
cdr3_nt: TGTGCCAGCAGCGACACACCGGTCTCTGGAAACACCATATATTTT

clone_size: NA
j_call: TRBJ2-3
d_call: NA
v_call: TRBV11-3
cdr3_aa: CASSLDPTGTQYF
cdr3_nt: TGTGCCAGCAGCTTAGATCCAACGGGCACGCAGTATTTT

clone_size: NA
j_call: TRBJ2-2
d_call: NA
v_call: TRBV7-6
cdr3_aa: CASSNTGELFF
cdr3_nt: TGTGCCAGCAGCAACACCGGGGAGCTGTTTTTT

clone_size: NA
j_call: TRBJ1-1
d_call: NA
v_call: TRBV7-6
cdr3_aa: CASSLPQNTEAFF
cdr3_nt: TGTGCCAGCAGCTTACCACAGAACACTGAAGCTTTCTTT

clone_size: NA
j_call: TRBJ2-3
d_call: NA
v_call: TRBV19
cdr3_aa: CASSIVLGARTDTQYF
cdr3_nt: TGTGCCAGTAGTATAGTACTTGGGGCGCGCACAGATACGCAGTATTTT

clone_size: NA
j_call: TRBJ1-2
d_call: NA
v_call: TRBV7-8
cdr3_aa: CASSPWDEADGYTF
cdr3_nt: TGTGCCAGCAGCCCCTGGGACGAGGCGGATGGCTACACCTTC

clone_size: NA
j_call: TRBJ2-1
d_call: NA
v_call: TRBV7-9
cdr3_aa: CASSPYRESDEQFF
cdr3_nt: TGTGCCAGCAGCCCGTACAGGGAGAGTGATGAGCAGTTCTTC

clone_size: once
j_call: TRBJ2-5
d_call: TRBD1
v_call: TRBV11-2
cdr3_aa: CASSLDRGLQETQYF
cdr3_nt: TGTGCCAGCAGCTTAGACAGGGGGCTACAAGAGACCCAGTACTTC

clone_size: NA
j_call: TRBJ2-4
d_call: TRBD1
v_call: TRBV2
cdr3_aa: CASSGSRGRINIQYF
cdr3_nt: TGTGCCAGCAGCGGATCCAGGGGGCGGATAAACATTCAGTACTTC

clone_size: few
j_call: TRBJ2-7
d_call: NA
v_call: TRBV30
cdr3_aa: CAWRRAGAEQYF
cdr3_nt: TGTGCCTGGAGACGAGCCGGGGCCGAGCAGTACTTC

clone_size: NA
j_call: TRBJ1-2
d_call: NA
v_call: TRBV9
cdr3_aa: CASTKNYGYTF
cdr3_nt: TGTGCCAGCACCAAGAACTATGGCTACACCTTC

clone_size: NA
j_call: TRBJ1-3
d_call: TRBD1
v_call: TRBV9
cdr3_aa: CASTLGGQGNTIYF
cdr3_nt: TGTGCCAGCACCCTAGGGGGCCAGGGAAACACCATATATTTT

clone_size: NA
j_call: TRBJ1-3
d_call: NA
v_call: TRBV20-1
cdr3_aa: CSARDRHTIYF
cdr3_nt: TGCAGTGCTAGAGATCGGCACACCATATATTTT

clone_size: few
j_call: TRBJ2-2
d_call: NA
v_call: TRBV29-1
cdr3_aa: CSVGSGATNTGELFF
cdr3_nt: TGCAGCGTTGGTTCGGGAGCGACGAACACCGGGGAGCTGTTTTTT

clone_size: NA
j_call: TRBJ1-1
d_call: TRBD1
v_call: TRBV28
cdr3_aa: CASSLQGAREAFF
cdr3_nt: TGTGCCAGCAGTTTACAGGGGGCGCGAGAAGCTTTCTTT

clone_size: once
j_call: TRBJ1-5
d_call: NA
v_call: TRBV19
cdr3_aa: CASSTNSNQPQHF
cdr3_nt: TGTGCCAGTAGTACCAATAGCAATCAGCCCCAGCATTTT

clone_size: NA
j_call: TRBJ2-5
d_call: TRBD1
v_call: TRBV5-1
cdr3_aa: CASSQTTGQMQETQYF
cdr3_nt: TGCGCCAGCAGCCAAACCACGGGACAGATGCAAGAGACCCAGTACTTC

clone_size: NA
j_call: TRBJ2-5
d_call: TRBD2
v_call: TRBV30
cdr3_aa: CAWGAGGVQETQYF
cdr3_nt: TGTGCCTGGGGAGCGGGGGGGGTACAAGAGACCCAGTACTTC

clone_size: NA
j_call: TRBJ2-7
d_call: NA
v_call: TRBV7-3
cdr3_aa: CASSLTPGAGEQHF
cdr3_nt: TGTGCCAGCAGCTTAACCCCGGGGGCCGGCGAGCAGCACTTC

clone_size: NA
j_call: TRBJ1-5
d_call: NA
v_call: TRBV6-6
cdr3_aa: CATSLGRGSNQPQHF
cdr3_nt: TGTGCCACCTCGTTGGGCAGGGGTAGCAATCAGCCCCAGCATTTT

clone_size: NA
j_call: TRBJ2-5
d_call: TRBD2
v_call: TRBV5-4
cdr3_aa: CASSPTSGGETQYF
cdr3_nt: TGTGCCAGCAGCCCGACTAGCGGAGGGGAGACCCAGTACTTC

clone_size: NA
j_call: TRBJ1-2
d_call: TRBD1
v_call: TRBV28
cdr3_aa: CASSSPQGARHGYTF
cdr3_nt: TGTGCCAGCAGTTCCCCACAGGGGGCGCGTCATGGCTACACCTTC

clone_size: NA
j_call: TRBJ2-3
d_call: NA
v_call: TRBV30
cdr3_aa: CAWSAPPADAQYF
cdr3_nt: TGTGCCTGGAGTGCCCCGCCGGCCGATGCGCAGTATTTT

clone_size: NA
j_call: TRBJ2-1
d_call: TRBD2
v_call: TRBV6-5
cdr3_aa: CASSYSTSGGNNEQFF
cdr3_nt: TGTGCCAGCAGTTACTCGACTAGCGGGGGGAACAATGAGCAGTTCTTC

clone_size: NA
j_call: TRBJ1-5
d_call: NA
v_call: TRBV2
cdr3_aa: CASSNSGLSNQPQHF
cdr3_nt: TGTGCCAGCAGTAACAGCGGACTTAGCAATCAGCCCCAGCATTTT

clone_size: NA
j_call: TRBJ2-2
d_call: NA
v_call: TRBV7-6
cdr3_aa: CASSLEGQNTGELFF
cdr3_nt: TGTGCCAGCAGCTTAGAGGGACAGAACACCGGGGAGCTGTTTTTT

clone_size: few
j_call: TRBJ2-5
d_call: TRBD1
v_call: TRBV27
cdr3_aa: CASSFQGQGKTQYF
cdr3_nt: TGTGCCAGCAGTTTCCAGGGACAGGGAAAGACCCAGTACTTC

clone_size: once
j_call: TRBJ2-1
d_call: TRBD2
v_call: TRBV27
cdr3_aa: CASSPVAGGRNEQFF
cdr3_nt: TGTGCCAGCAGTCCGGTAGCGGGAGGGAGAAATGAGCAGTTCTTC

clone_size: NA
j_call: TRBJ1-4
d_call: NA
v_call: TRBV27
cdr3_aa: CASSRHGGTNEKLFF
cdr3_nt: TGTGCCAGCAGTCGTCATGGAGGGACTAATGAAAAACTGTTTTTT

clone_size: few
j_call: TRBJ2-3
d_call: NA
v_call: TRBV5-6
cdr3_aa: CASWSAGTDTQYF
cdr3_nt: TGTGCCAGCTGGTCGGCTGGCACAGATACGCAGTATTTT

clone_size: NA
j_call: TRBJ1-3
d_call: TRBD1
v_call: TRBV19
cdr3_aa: CASSPTGLGNTIYF
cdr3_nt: TGTGCCAGTAGCCCGACAGGGCTCGGAAACACCATATATTTT